This TCR beta chain was recorded in a study of post-analysis software for immune sequencing data. The wider study: Included among the disease courses, which were recorded for the cohort, were relapsing-remitting, secondary progressive and progressive-relapsing multiple sclerosis.

This clonotype was observed a few times. The target antigen is unknown. In germline, CDR1 is GTSNPN, CDR2 SVGIG (reference sequence). Trimming stripped 3 bases from V and 3 bases from J, with 11 bases between. The CDR3 is 13 amino acids. The library was made from cDNA and included unique molecular identifiers. The yield from around 1 to 10 million T cells was 500,000 or so cDNA molecules in total. MiXCR, applied by TCRdb to the PCR reads, yields one record per CDR3 protein. The table records around 200,000 distinct CDR3 sequences, approximately 30% of them present only once. Study results and caveats: Five TRBV segments (TRBV5-6, TRBV5-1 and TRBV20-1 among them) occurred more frequently in patients than in controls. Controls had significantly higher normalized Chao1 diversity than multiple sclerosis patients. Batch-matched samples strongly co-clustered by F measure.

The receptor was isolated from a girl between 2 and 17 years old with multiple sclerosis. The sequencing sample was made of blood. The chain carries TRBV30 and TRBJ1-1, with D possibly being TRBD1 (6 bases). CDR3 protein: CAWRASGDTEAFF. CDR3 nucleotides: TGTGCCTGGAGAGCCTCAGGGGACACTGAAGCTTTCTTT.